Below, 18 T cell receptor beta chains from the same sample are listed, as sequenced in a study of shared clonotypes between healthy human individuals. Method: immunoSEQ multiplex PCR; TCRdb's copy keeps in-frame clones and lacks some. This table has around 2.5 million clones, 90% to 95% appearing once. Material for sequencing was naive CD4+ T cells from PBMCs. Subset of the sample: CD45RA+ positively selected. The receptors derive from a man aged 18 to 30 in good health. Some clones in this sample may be carry-over from other donors' samples.

The V call is TRBV18, the J call TRBJ2-3, with D tentatively TRBD1 or TRBD2 (5 bases each). CDR1 KGHSH and CDR2 LQKENI come from the germline V gene. The CDR3 loop spans 14 amino acids. V gave up 6 bases and J gave up 4 bases, with 14 bases separating them. CDR3 bases: TGTGCCAGCTCCGTAGGGACCCAGGCAGATACGCAGTATTTT. This translates into CASSVGTQADTQYF.

This clone was recorded once. The chain links TRBV19 to TRBJ1-1; 8 nucleotides agree with TRBD1. The J segment lost 4 bases and the V segment lost 4 bases, leaving 8 bases of the junction unmatched. Germline V CDR1 and CDR2: LNHDA, SQIVND (reference sequence). This CDR3 region has 15 residues. As DNA, the CDR3 is TGTGCCAGTAGTACTGCAGGGGGCCTGGGCACTGAAGCTTTCTTT. Its translation is CASSTAGGLGTEAFF.

This clone was detected once. This rearrangement joins TRBV5-1 to TRBJ2-5; D ambiguous. There are 13 residues in the CDR3. V dropped 5 bases and J dropped 5 bases, with 13 bases sitting between them. Germline V lookup: CDR1 SGHRS, CDR2 YFSETQ. The CDR3 loop is CASSHDQWETQYF. The CDR3 region has the DNA TGCGCCAGCAGTCATGATCAATGGGAGACCCAGTACTTC.

This sequence joins TRBV28 and TRBJ1-3; D is perhaps TRBD1 (5 bases). V lost 2 bases, J lost 4 bases, and 12 bases lay in between. Germline CDR1 is MDHEN and CDR2 is SYDVKM. The CDR3 is 15 amino acids. In DNA form, the CDR3 reads TGTGCCAGCAGTTTACAGACAGCGCCCGGAAACACCATATATTTT. Translation: CASSLQTAPGNTIYF.

The chain uses TRBV6-6 and TRBJ2-3; TRBD1 aligns across 10 bases. The CDR3 runs to 16 residues. The ends lost 5 bases at V and 5 bases at J; junction bases unmatched: 10. From germline, CDR1 is MNHNY and CDR2 SVGAGI (reference sequence). CDR3 sequence (DNA): TGTGCCAGCAGTACAACAGACAGGGGGCAGGAAGATACGCAGTATTTT. Its translation is CASSTTDRGQEDTQYF.

The J gene is TRBJ1-1, the V gene TRBV7-9; TRBD1 matches at 7 bases. Germline V lookup: CDR1 SEHNR, CDR2 FQNEAQ (reference sequence). V gave up 1 base and J gave up 7 bases; unmatched junction bases: 3. The length of the CDR3 is 13 residues. The CDR3 loop is CASSLGQGGEAFF. CDR3 coding DNA: TGTGCCAGCAGCTTAGGACAGGGAGGTGAAGCTTTCTTT.

V is TRBV9 and J is TRBJ1-4, with D perhaps matching TRBD1 (5 bases). The ends were cut back, 0 bases at V and 8 bases at J, with 11 bases in the middle. CDR1 and CDR2 (germline): SGDLS, YYNGEE. The CDR3 length is 14 residues. CDR3 loop: CASSVGRVGEKLFF. The CDR3 DNA reads as TGTGCCAGCAGCGTAGGCAGGGTCGGGGAAAAACTGTTTTTT.

This clone was seen just once. The chain carries TRBV5-1 and TRBJ2-5, with TRBD1 matching over 8 bases. There are 15 residues in the CDR3. J gave up 1 base and V 5 bases, and 7 bases lay outside the gene matches. From germline, CDR1 is SGHRS and CDR2 YFSETQ. The CDR3: CASRRTGISQETQYF. The CDR3 DNA sequence: TGCGCCAGCAGGCGGACAGGGATATCCCAAGAGACCCAGTACTTC.

To note about this clone: At the DNA level, this CDR3 is encoded by other sequences in the same sample as well. This chain links TRBV2 with TRBJ2-7; possible D gene TRBD2, 6 bases. This CDR3 region has 12 residues. Trimming removed 11 bases at V and 4 bases at J, with 15 bases between. Germline values: CDR1 SNHLY, CDR2 FYNNEI. The CDR3 here is CASRDLNYEQYF. CDR3 bases: TGTGCCTCACGGGACTTAAATTACGAGCAGTACTTC.

This sequence joins TRBV5-1 and TRBJ2-7, with TRBD2 as a possible D gene (5 bases). V lost 3 bases to trimming and J lost 0 bases, with 10 bases between them. The CDR3 spans 14 residues. Looked up from germline, CDR1 is SGHRS and CDR2 is YFSETQ. In DNA form, the CDR3 reads TGCGCCAGCAGCTCTGAGGGTTACTCCTACGAGCAGTACTTC. Translated, it gives CASSSEGYSYEQYF.

The chain employs TRBV7-9 and TRBJ2-7; D not resolved. Germline loops: CDR1 SEHNR, CDR2 FQNEAQ (reference sequence). The CDR3 is made up of 17 amino acids. The V end was cut by 1 base, the J end by 0 bases, with 16 bases between. The DNA for the CDR3 is TGTGCCAGCAGCTTAGGGGCCAGGTTCTCGACCTCCTACGAGCAGTACTTC. Translating gives CASSLGARFSTSYEQYF.

This clone has just a few counts. The chain links TRBV10-2 to TRBJ1-5, with TRBD1 identical over 9 bases. The CDR3 loop spans 14 amino acids. Germline assignment: CDR1 WSHSY and CDR2 SAAADI. Trimming took 7 bases from V and 6 from J; bases not matched to a gene: 7. DNA of the CDR3: TGCGCCAGCAAACCGGGACAGGGCGGTCAGCCCCAGCATTTT. This translates into CASKPGQGGQPQHF.

This chain connects TRBV19 to TRBJ1-5, with D uncertain. The CDR3 length is 13 residues. Germline values: CDR1 LNHDA, CDR2 SQIVND (reference sequence). Trimming pared 3 bases from V and 0 bases from J, leaving 3 bases between. This CDR3 is CASSMGSNQPQHF. In DNA form, the CDR3 reads TGTGCCAGTAGTATGGGTAGCAATCAGCCCCAGCATTTT.

The rearrangement links TRBV7-9 to TRBJ2-7; TRBD2 is a possible D gene (6 bases). V lost 5 bases, J lost 2 bases, and 16 bases lay in between. CDR3 length: 15 amino acids. Germline lookup yields CDR1 SEHNR and CDR2 FQNEAQ (reference sequence). The CDR3 region has the DNA TGTGCCAGCAGCCCCGGGACTTTCGAAACCTACGAGCAGTACTTC. Translated, it gives CASSPGTFETYEQYF. Full variable domain (remainder filled in from reference TRBV7-9 and TRBJ2-7): DTGVSQNPRHKITKRGQNVTFRCDPISEHNRLYWYRQTLGQGPEFLTYFQNEAQLEKSRLLSDRFSAERPKGSFSTLEIQRTEQGDSAMYLCASSPGTFETYEQYFGPGTRLTVT.

Notes on this clone: Different DNA sequences within this sample yield the same CDR3. The chain is built from TRBV5-1 and TRBJ1-1, with D possibly TRBD1 on 6 matching bases. Trimming pared 5 bases from V and 1 base from J, leaving 12 bases between. The V gene's germline CDR1 is SGHRS and CDR2 YFSETQ. This CDR3 comprises 14 residues. Here the CDR3 DNA reads TGCGCCAGCAGTCCCCAGGGACAGAACACTGAAGCTTTCTTT. The encoded protein is CASSPQGQNTEAFF. Together with reference TRBV5-1 and TRBJ1-1, the CDR3 gives the full variable domain: KAGVTQTPRYLIKTRGQQVTLSCSPISGHRSVSWYQQTPGQGLQFLFEYFSETQRNKGNFPGRFSGRQFSNSRSEMNVSTLELGDSALYLCASSPQGQNTEAFFGQGTRLTVV.

The chain links TRBV11-1 to TRBJ1-1; no reliable D call. In germline, CDR1 is SGHAT, CDR2 FQDESV (reference sequence). The CDR3 covers 14 residues. Between the trimmed V and J ends, which lost 1 base and 4 bases, there was a span of 10 bases. CDR3 sequence: CASSLGLGSTEAFF. The CDR3, as DNA: TGTGCCAGCAGCTTAGGCCTGGGGAGCACTGAAGCTTTCTTT.

V is TRBV5-4 and J is TRBJ1-1; D uncertain. Per germline, CDR1 SGHNT and CDR2 YYREEE (reference sequence). CDR3 length: 14 amino acids. Trimming took off 1 base at V and 2 bases at J, with 9 bases between the two ends. The CDR3 sequence: CASSLRQLNTEAFF. The CDR3 DNA is TGTGCCAGCAGCTTGAGGCAGCTTAACACTGAAGCTTTCTTT.

This clone appeared a single time. The chain carries TRBV19 and TRBJ1-5; D remains unclear. Trimming stripped 5 bases from V and 2 bases from J, with 13 bases between. CDR1 and CDR2 (germline): LNHDA, SQIVND (reference sequence). CDR3 length: 15 residues. The CDR3 here is CASSGPDLGNQPQHF. CDR3 in DNA: TGTGCCAGTAGTGGCCCGGATCTGGGCAATCAGCCCCAGCATTTT.